This T cell receptor (beta chain) comes out of a study of beta chain features in type 1 diabetes. Study-wide context: All samples yielded 107,917,701 examined sorted cells.

The authors reverse transcribed all of the isolated RNA, so sequencing captured expressed TCRB transcripts. Assay: immunoSEQ multiplex PCR; the TCRdb copy retains only in-frame clones and omits some. This table holds about 230,000 clones, 9.6% found once. By way of CD45RO/CCR7/CD25/CD127/CD95/CD27, the CD4+ regulatory, stem cell-like memory, central memory and naive cells were sorted. Germline CDR1 SGDLS, CDR2 YYNGEE. There are 15 residues in the CDR3. The ends were cut back, 0 bases at V and 4 bases at J, with 10 bases in the middle. The chain combines TRBV9 with TRBJ2-2; D is undetermined. Material: naive CD4+ T cells from blood. The receptor was derived from a woman between 18 and 29 years old in good health. CDR3 nucleotide sequence: TGTGCCAGCAGCGTAGGAATAGAGGTCACCGGGGAGCTGTTTTTT. This codes for CASSVGIEVTGELFF. Full variable domain (outside the CDR3, taken from reference TRBV9 and TRBJ2-2): DSGVTQTPKHLITATGQRVTLRCSPRSGDLSVYWYQQSLDQGLQFLIQYYNGEERAKGNILERFSAQQFPDLHSELNLSSLELGDSALYFCASSVGIEVTGELFFGEGSRLTVL.